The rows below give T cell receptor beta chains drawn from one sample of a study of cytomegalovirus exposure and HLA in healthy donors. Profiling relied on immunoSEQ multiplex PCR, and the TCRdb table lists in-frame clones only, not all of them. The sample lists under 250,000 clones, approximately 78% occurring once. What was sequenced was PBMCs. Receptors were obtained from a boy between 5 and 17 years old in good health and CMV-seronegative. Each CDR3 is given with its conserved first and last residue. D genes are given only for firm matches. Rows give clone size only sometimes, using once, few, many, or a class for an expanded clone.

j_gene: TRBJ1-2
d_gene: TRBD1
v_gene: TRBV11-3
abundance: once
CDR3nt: TGTGCCAGCAGCTCACAAGGACAGGTCTATGGCTACACCTTC
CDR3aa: CASSSQGQVYGYTF

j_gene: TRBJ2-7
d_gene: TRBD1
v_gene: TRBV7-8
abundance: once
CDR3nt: TGTGCCAGCAGCTTAGTCATGGGACAGACCCTAATCTACGAGCAGTACTTC
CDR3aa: CASSLVMGQTLIYEQYF

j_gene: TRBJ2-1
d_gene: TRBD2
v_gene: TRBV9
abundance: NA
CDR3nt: TGTGCCAGCAGCACAACTAGCGGGGCAAATGAGCAGTTCTTC
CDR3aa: CASSTTSGANEQFF

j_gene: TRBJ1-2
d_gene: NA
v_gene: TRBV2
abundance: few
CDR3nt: TGTGCCAGCAGGGGCGGGGCAAGATGGTATGGCTACACCTTC
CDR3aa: CASRGGARWYGYTF

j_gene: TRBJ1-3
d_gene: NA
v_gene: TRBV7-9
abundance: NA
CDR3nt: TGTGCCAGCAGCTTAGTAGGCTCCCGGCGGAACACCATATATTTT
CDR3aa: CASSLVGSRRNTIYF

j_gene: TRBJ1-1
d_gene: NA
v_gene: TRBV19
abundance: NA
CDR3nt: TGTGCCAGTAGTATGCAGGGAATATATGAAGCTTTCTTT
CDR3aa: CASSMQGIYEAFF

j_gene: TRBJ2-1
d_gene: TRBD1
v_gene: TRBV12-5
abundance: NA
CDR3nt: TGTGCTAGTGGTTTGCCGACAGGGAATGAGCAGTTCTTC
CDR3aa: CASGLPTGNEQFF

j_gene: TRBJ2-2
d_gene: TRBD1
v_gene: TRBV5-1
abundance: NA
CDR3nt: TGCGCCAGCACCCTCAGGACAGGGAACACCGGGGAGCTGTTTTTT
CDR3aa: CASTLRTGNTGELFF

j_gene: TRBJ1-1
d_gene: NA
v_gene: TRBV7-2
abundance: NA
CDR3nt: TGTGCCAGCAGCTTAACGAGATTTGACACTGAAGCTTTCTTT
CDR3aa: CASSLTRFDTEAFF

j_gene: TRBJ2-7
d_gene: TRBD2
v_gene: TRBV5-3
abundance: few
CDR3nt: TGTGCCAGAAGCTCCCCAGTGACTAGCTGCTACGAGCAGTACTTC
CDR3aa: CARSSPVTSCYEQYF

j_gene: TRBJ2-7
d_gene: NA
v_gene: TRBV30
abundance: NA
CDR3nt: TGTGCCTGGAGTAGCCCCGGTAGCGACGACGAGCAGTACTTC
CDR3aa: CAWSSPGSDDEQYF

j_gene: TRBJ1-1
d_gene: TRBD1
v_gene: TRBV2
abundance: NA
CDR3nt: TGTGCCAGCAGTCGGGACAGGGATCCTGAAGCTTTCTTT
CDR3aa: CASSRDRDPEAFF

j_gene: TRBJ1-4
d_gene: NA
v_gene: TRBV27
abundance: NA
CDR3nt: TGTGCCAGCAGTTTGGGAGCCGGGAATGAAAAACTGTTTTTT
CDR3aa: CASSLGAGNEKLFF

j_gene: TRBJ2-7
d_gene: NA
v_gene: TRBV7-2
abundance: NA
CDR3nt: TGTGCCAGCAGCAATCAGCAGGGGTCCCCCTACGAGCAGTACTTC
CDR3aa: CASSNQQGSPYEQYF

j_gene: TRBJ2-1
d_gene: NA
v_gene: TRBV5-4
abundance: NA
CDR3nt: TGTGCCAGCAGCGGAAACCCCCCGCGGGGCGGCCCGAGGGGCAATGAGCAGTTCTTC
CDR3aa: CASSGNPPRGGPRGNEQFF

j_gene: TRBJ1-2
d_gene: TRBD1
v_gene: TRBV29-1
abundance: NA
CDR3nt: TGCAGCGCACGGACAGGGGTTGGCTACACCTTC
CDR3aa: CSARTGVGYTF

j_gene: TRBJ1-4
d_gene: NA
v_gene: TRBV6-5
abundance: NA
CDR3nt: TGTGCCAGCAGTTACGGAAGCAGGAATGAAAAACTGTTTTTT
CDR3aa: CASSYGSRNEKLFF

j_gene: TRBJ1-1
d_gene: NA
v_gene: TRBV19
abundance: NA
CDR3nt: TGTGCCAGTAGAGACCACCACAGGGTCATGAACACTGAAGCTTTCTTT
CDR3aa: CASRDHHRVMNTEAFF

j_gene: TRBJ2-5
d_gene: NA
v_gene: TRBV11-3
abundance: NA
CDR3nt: TGTGCCAGCAGTTCCTTTAGAGCGGAGACCCAGTACTTC
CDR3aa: CASSSFRAETQYF

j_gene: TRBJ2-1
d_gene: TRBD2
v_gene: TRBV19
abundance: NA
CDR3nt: TGTGCCAGTAGTATAGGGGCTAGCGGGACCTACAATGAGCAGTTCTTC
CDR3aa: CASSIGASGTYNEQFF

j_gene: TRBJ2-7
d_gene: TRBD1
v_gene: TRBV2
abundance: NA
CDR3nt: TGTGCCAGCAGGGGGCGGCAGGGGGACGAGCAGTACTTC
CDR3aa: CASRGRQGDEQYF

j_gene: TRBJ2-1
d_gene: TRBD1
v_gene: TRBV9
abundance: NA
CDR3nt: TGTGCCAGCAGCGCCCGGGACAGTACCTACAATGAGCAGTTCTTC
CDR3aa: CASSARDSTYNEQFF

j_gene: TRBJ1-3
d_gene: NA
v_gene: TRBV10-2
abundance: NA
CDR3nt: TGCGCCAGCAGTGACAACTCTGGAAACACCATATATTTT
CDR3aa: CASSDNSGNTIYF

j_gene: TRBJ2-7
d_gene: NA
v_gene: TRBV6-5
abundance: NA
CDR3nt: TGTGCCAGCTTAGGCCGGCAGGGGTCCTGCGAGCAGTACTTC
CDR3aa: CASLGRQGSCEQYF

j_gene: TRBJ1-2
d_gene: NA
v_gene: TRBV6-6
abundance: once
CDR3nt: TGTGCCAGCAGTTACTCGGAGGGTAACTATGGCTACACCTTC
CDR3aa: CASSYSEGNYGYTF

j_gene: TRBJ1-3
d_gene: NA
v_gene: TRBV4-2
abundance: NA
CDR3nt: TGTGCCAGCAGAGAACGGGGGGCGTCTGGAAACACCATATATTTT
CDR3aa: CASRERGASGNTIYF

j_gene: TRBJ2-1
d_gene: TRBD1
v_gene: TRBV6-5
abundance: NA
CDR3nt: TGTGCCAGCAGTAACCGACAGGGTTCTATCTTC
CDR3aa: CASSNRQGSIF

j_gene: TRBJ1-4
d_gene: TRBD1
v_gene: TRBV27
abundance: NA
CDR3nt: TGTGCCAGCAGTTTATCTGGGACAGCCGAAAAACTGTTTTTT
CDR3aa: CASSLSGTAEKLFF